The sequence of this T cell receptor beta chain was determined in a study of Ad26.COV2.S vaccination and SARS-CoV-2 variants. For the study at large: Enrollment placed the donor in the COV1001 Ad26.COV2.S trial arm.

Some clones are missing from TCRdb's copy, which holds only in-frame ones; the method was immunoSEQ multiplex PCR. The table shows around 340,000 clones, with around 89% occurring only once. This clone was seen many times. Specified treatment: some 19 received Ad26.COV2.S at low or high dose, single or two shots; roughly 5 received placebo; per-sample allocation not given. The samples were gathered on day 63 after the first injection of vaccine or placebo. This CDR3 comprises 16 residues. V lost 0 bases and J lost 0; bases outside the gene matches: 1. The V gene's germline CDR1 is MRHNA and CDR2 SNTAGT.

V usage is TRBV6-4 and J usage is TRBJ2-1; 8 nucleotides agree with TRBD2. The sequencing here drew on peripheral blood, taken in a trial of Ad26.COV2.S vaccine versus placebo. The receptor was isolated from a person aged 18-65 years who received the Ad26.COV2.S COVID-19 vaccine or a placebo. CDR3 amino acids: CASSDSGTSSYNEQFF. As DNA, the CDR3 is TGTGCCAGCAGTGACTCCGGGACTAGCTCCTACAATGAGCAGTTCTTC.